This T cell receptor beta chain was documented in a study of graft-versus-host responses after intestinal transplantation. The method was immunoSEQ multiplex PCR; TCRdb's version includes in-frame clones alone and lacks a portion of them. The sample includes approximately 97,000 clones, roughly 90% seen only once; the top ten take about 0.07%. On this clone: Its antigen is unidentified.

The source material was unstimulated CD8+ T cells sorted from spleen or lymph node cells, sampled before transplant. This TCR was sampled from a human donor who was the organ donor for an intestinal transplant.

For the CDR3, the DNA is TGTGCTAGTGGTTTGGGGACAGGAGCCCAGTATAGCAATCAGCCCCAGCATTTT. As protein: CASGLGTGAQYSNQPQHF. The gene calls are TRBV12-5 and TRBJ1-5; 7 bases align to TRBD1. CDR1 and CDR2 (germline): LGHNT, FRNRAP. Trimming took 1 base from V and 0 from J; bases not matched to a gene: 9. The CDR3 has 18 residues. The full variable domain, completed using reference TRBV12-5 and TRBJ1-5, is DARVTQTPRHKVTEMGQEVTMRCQPILGHNTVFWYRQTMMQGLELLAYFRNRAPLDDSGMPKDRFSAEMPDATLATLKIQPSEPRDSAVYFCASGLGTGAQYSNQPQHFGDGTRLSIL.